The 32 T cell receptor beta chains below come from one sample, sequenced in a study of blood T cell repertoires in COVID-19. Profiled with immunoSEQ multiplex PCR; TCRdb holds only in-frame clones, not every one. Of roughly 130,000 clones listed, about four fifths are singletons. The material sequenced was peripheral blood. The receptors were sampled from a woman in her thirties who had recovered from COVID-19.

The genes are TRBV6-5 and TRBJ1-1; D perhaps matches TRBD1 (6 bases). CDR3 size: 14 residues. Trimming pared 7 bases from V and 1 base from J, leaving 13 bases between. The germline gives CDR1 MNHEY, CDR2 SVGAGI. Written as DNA, the CDR3 is TGTGCCAGCAAACAGGGATCGGGGAACACTGAAGCTTTCTTT. It encodes CASKQGSGNTEAFF.

Here the CDR3 reads CASSLGWQVPDTQYF. The CDR3, as DNA: TGTGCCAGCAGTTTAGGGTGGCAGGTCCCAGATACGCAGTATTTT. The J gene is TRBJ2-3, the V gene TRBV27; no clear D. In germline, CDR1 is MNHEY, CDR2 SMNVEV (reference sequence). V lost 2 bases, J lost 4 bases, and 13 bases lay in between. This CDR3 is 15 amino acids long.

The CDR3 reads CASSSYYGGTGNKKQSYNEQFF. The CDR3 bases are TGCGCCAGCAGCTCGTACTATGGGGGGACAGGCAACAAGAAGCAATCCTACAATGAGCAGTTCTTC. The V call is TRBV5-1, the J call TRBJ2-1, with 8 positions matching TRBD1. The CDR3 runs to 22 residues. Germline CDR1 SGHRS, CDR2 YFSETQ. V lost 3 bases to trimming and J lost 1 base; unmatched junction nucleotides: 24.

The chain recombines TRBV9 with TRBJ2-7; D remains unclear. This CDR3 region has 15 residues. Germline CDR1 SGDLS, CDR2 YYNGEE. Trimming removed 0 bases at V and 0 bases at J, with 10 bases between. The CDR3 protein is CASSVGGMASYEQYF. Written as DNA, the CDR3 is TGTGCCAGCAGCGTAGGAGGTATGGCCTCCTACGAGCAGTACTTC.

The chain is built from TRBV5-6 and TRBJ2-1; D may be TRBD1 (5 bases). This CDR3 has 14 residues. V was clipped by 0 bases and J by 3 bases, with 7 bases between them. Germline V gene data show CDR1 as SGHDT and CDR2 as YYEEEE. This CDR3 is CASSLGQGYNEQFF. In DNA, the CDR3 is TGTGCCAGCAGCTTGGGCCAGGGCTACAATGAGCAGTTCTTC.

V usage is TRBV15 and J usage is TRBJ1-5; 8 bases are shared with TRBD1. The length of the CDR3 is 15 residues. With V trimmed by 8 bases and J by 0 bases, 6 bases remained unmatched. Germline V CDR1 and CDR2: LNHNV, YYDKDF (reference sequence). DNA of the CDR3: TGTGCCACCCAACAGGGGGAAACTAGCAATCAGCCCCAGCATTTT. This sequence encodes CATQQGETSNQPQHF.

The rearrangement links TRBV11-2 to TRBJ2-1, with D uncertain. This CDR3 is 17 amino acids long. Between the trimmed V and J ends, which lost 0 bases and 0 bases, there was a span of 12 bases. CDR1 and CDR2 (germline): SGHAT, FQNNGV. CDR3 region: CASSLELRQSSYNEQFF. The DNA for the CDR3 is TGTGCCAGCAGCTTAGAACTCAGGCAAAGCTCCTACAATGAGCAGTTCTTC. Drawing the rest from reference TRBV11-2 and TRBJ2-1, the complete variable domain is EAGVAQSPRYKIIEKRQSVAFWCNPISGHATLYWYQQILGQGPKLLIQFQNNGVVDDSQLPKDRFSAERLKGVDSTLKIQPAKLEDSAVYLCASSLELRQSSYNEQFFGPGTRLTVL.

This chain joins TRBV3-1 (or the pseudogene TRBV3-2) and TRBJ2-7; TRBD1 matches at 7 bases. CDR1 LGHDT and CDR2 YNNKEL come from the germline V gene (reference sequence). With V trimmed by 0 bases and J by 6 bases, 5 bases remained unmatched. The CDR3 has 14 amino acids. The CDR3 DNA reads TGTGCCAGCAGCCAAGAAGGGGGCGCGTCCGAGCAGTACTTC. Residues: CASSQEGGASEQYF.

The rearrangement uses TRBV19 and TRBJ2-7, with a weak D call TRBD1 (6 bases). The CDR3 is 15 amino acids. Germline V lookup: CDR1 LNHDA, CDR2 SQIVND (reference sequence). Between the trimmed V and J ends, which lost 0 bases and 6 bases, there was a span of 15 bases. CDR3: CASSIEGARVGEQYF. CDR3 DNA: TGTGCCAGTAGTATAGAGGGGGCGAGGGTCGGCGAGCAGTACTTC.

The chain couples TRBV19 to TRBJ1-2; D remains unclear. V was trimmed by 5 bases and J by 3 bases, leaving 10 bases between them. The CDR3 is 13 amino acids. CDR1 and CDR2 (germline): LNHDA, SQIVND (reference sequence). The CDR3 DNA reads TGTGCCAGTAGTGTCGGGTCGGACTATGGCTACACCTTC. It yields the protein CASSVGSDYGYTF. Full variable domain (remainder filled in from reference TRBV19 and TRBJ1-2): DGGITQSPKYLFRKEGQNVTLSCEQNLNHDAMYWYRQDPGQGLRLIYYSQIVNDFQKGDIAEGYSVSREKKESFPLTVTSAQKNPTAFYLCASSVGSDYGYTFGSGTRLTVV.

The V gene is TRBV9, the J gene TRBJ2-1; 8 nucleotides line up with TRBD2. V lost 2 bases to trimming and J lost 5 bases; unmatched junction nucleotides: 6. Germline CDR1 SGDLS, CDR2 YYNGEE. This CDR3 has 15 residues. DNA of the CDR3: TGTGCCAGCAGCGTTTCCGGGACTAGAGACAATGAGCAGTTCTTC. Its translation: CASSVSGTRDNEQFF.

In its sample, this clone was seen a few times. V gene TRBV14 combines with J gene TRBJ2-7; 8 bases are shared with TRBD1. CDR3 length equals 15 residues. Germline-derived CDR1 and CDR2 are SGHDN and FVKESK. The V gene end was trimmed by 2 bases and the J gene end by 4 bases; junction bases not matched to a gene: 7. CDR3 protein: CASSQWTGKRYEQYF. The CDR3 nucleotides read TGTGCCAGCAGCCAATGGACAGGGAAGAGGTACGAGCAGTACTTC.

This clone has just one count. This chain connects TRBV5-4 to TRBJ2-7, with 9 bases that match TRBD1. Germline V CDR1 and CDR2: SGHNT, YYREEE (reference sequence). The ends lost 4 bases at V and 3 bases at J; junction bases unmatched: 8. The CDR3 extends over 15 amino acids. CDR3 amino acids: CASSPTGTGFYEQYF. For the CDR3, the DNA is TGTGCCAGCAGCCCCACCGGGACAGGGTTCTACGAGCAGTACTTC.

This chain links TRBV9 with TRBJ2-3; 9 bases match TRBD2. The ends lost 3 bases at V and 7 bases at J; junction bases unmatched: 6. The CDR3 has 14 residues. Per germline, CDR1 SGDLS and CDR2 YYNGEE. The CDR3 spells CASSAGGGANTQYF. The CDR3 DNA sequence: TGTGCCAGCAGCGCTGGCGGGGGGGCAAATACGCAGTATTTT. The full variable domain, with the rest looked up from reference TRBV9 and TRBJ2-3, is DSGVTQTPKHLITATGQRVTLRCSPRSGDLSVYWYQQSLDQGLQFLIQYYNGEERAKGNILERFSAQQFPDLHSELNLSSLELGDSALYFCASSAGGGANTQYFGPGTRLTVL.

V gene TRBV14 combines with J gene TRBJ2-3; D may be TRBD2 (6 bases). V lost 4 bases and J 6 bases, leaving 20 bases between the germline ends. In germline, CDR1 is SGHDN, CDR2 FVKESK. The CDR3 has 16 amino acids. CDR3: CASSRGGKILPDTQYF. Here the CDR3 DNA reads TGTGCCAGCAGCCGTGGCGGGAAAATTCTCCCGGATACGCAGTATTTT.

V gene TRBV19 combines with J gene TRBJ2-7, with 10 bases lining up with TRBD2. Germline V gene lookup returns CDR1 LNHDA and CDR2 SQIVND (reference sequence). V dropped 11 bases and J dropped 4; count of bases not matched to a gene: 17. The CDR3 extends over 16 amino acids. CDR3 nucleotide sequence: TGTGCCGAAGTTCCCCCCGGCCTAGCGGGGGAATACGAGCAGTACTTC. Translated, it gives CAEVPPGLAGEYEQYF.

V usage is TRBV24-1 and J usage is TRBJ2-7; 8 bases agree with TRBD1. This CDR3 is built from 16 residues. After removal of 7 bases from V and 1 base from J, the junction contained 11 bases not matched to a gene. Germline V lookup: CDR1 KGHDR, CDR2 SFDVKD. DNA of the CDR3: TGTGCCACCAGCCCTCGGACAGGGATGAAGTCCTACGAGCAGTACTTC. Residues: CATSPRTGMKSYEQYF.

This chain links TRBV4-1 with TRBJ1-5; D gene uncertain. This CDR3 spans 14 amino acids. Germline V gene sequence: CDR1 MGHRA, CDR2 YSYEKL. V was trimmed by 1 base and J by 0 bases, leaving 4 bases between them. The CDR3 bases are TGCGCCAGCAGCCAAGGCTATAGCAATCAGCCCCAGCATTTT. Its translation: CASSQGYSNQPQHF.

This sequence joins TRBV3-1 (or the pseudogene TRBV3-2) and TRBJ1-2; a possible D gene is TRBD1 (6 bases). The CDR3 totals 13 residues. Trimming took off 0 bases at V and 10 bases at J, with 12 bases between the two ends. CDR1 and CDR2 (germline): LGHDT, YNNKEL (reference sequence). DNA for the CDR3: TGTGCCAGCAGCCAAGAACAGGGAATACTCTACACCTTC. Protein: CASSQEQGILYTF.

CDR3 nucleotide sequence: TGTGCCAGCAGCTTGATCTTCGCCAGCAATGAGCAGTTCTTC. It is translated as CASSLIFASNEQFF. V gene TRBV7-9 combines with J gene TRBJ2-1; no definite D call. The germline CDR1 and CDR2 sequences are SEHNR and FQNEAQ (reference sequence). The CDR3 covers 14 residues. Trimming removed 3 bases at V and 6 bases at J, with 12 bases between. Filled out from reference TRBV7-9 and TRBJ2-1, the complete variable domain reads DTGVSQNPRHKITKRGQNVTFRCDPISEHNRLYWYRQTLGQGPEFLTYFQNEAQLEKSRLLSDRFSAERPKGSFSTLEIQRTEQGDSAMYLCASSLIFASNEQFFGPGTRLTVL.

The V call is TRBV2, the J call TRBJ1-3; D is perhaps TRBD1 (5 bases). V dropped 3 bases and J dropped 4 bases, with 10 bases sitting between them. The CDR3 totals 14 residues. Germline CDR1 is SNHLY and CDR2 is FYNNEI. The CDR3 DNA follows: TGTGCCAGCAGTGACCAGGGTTCGGGAAACACCATATATTTT. This gives the protein CASSDQGSGNTIYF.

The chain combines TRBV7-2 with TRBJ1-5; D is unclear. The CDR3 spans 14 residues. Trimming cost V 2 bases and J 2 bases, with 7 bases left between them. Looked up from germline, CDR1 is SGHTA and CDR2 is FQGNSA. The CDR3 protein is CASSLRGGNQPQHF. DNA for the CDR3: TGTGCCAGCAGCTTACGCGGGGGCAATCAGCCCCAGCATTTT.

As DNA, the CDR3 is TGCAGCGTTGAGGGGGATGCCCAGGGGGAGACCCAGTACTTC. Its protein is CSVEGDAQGETQYF. The genes are TRBV29-1 and TRBJ2-5, with a weak D call TRBD1 (6 bases). V shed 3 bases and J shed 5 bases, with 16 bases lying between them. Germline V CDR1 and CDR2: SQVTM, ANQGSEA. This CDR3 has 14 residues.

This chain links TRBV12-3 or TRBV12-4 with TRBJ1-2; the match to TRBD1 covers 8 bases. This CDR3 region has 13 residues. Unmatched junction bases numbered 5, after V lost 3 bases and J lost 8 bases. CDR3 in amino acids: CASSLVQGAGYTF. The CDR3 DNA reads TGTGCCAGCAGTTTGGTTCAGGGGGCGGGCTACACCTTC.

This chain links TRBV5-6 with TRBJ1-5; D gene uncertain. CDR3 length: 15 residues. V dropped 7 bases and J dropped 4 bases, with 18 bases sitting between them. Germline V gives CDR1 SGHDT, CDR2 YYEEEE. The CDR3 here is CASSLGSPRNQPQHF. In DNA form, the CDR3 reads TGTGCCAGCTCCCTAGGATCCCCCCGGAATCAGCCCCAGCATTTT.

The chain recombines TRBV28 with TRBJ1-2, with 9 positions matching TRBD1. Germline V CDR1 and CDR2: MDHEN, SYDVKM. The J segment lost 4 bases and the V segment lost 4 bases, leaving 7 bases of the junction unmatched. This CDR3 is 15 amino acids long. CDR3 in amino acids: CASSSRQGGVYGYTF. In DNA, the CDR3 is TGTGCCAGCAGTTCCCGACAGGGGGGAGTCTATGGCTACACCTTC.

The genes are TRBV19 and TRBJ1-5; TRBD1 agrees at 8 bases. V was pared by 5 bases and J by 5 bases, with 2 bases of the junction left unmatched. The CDR3 covers 13 residues. Germline CDR1 is LNHDA and CDR2 is SQIVND (reference sequence). CDR3 in amino acids: CASSDRGDQPQHF. CDR3 in DNA: TGTGCCAGTAGTGACAGGGGAGATCAGCCCCAGCATTTT.

J is TRBJ1-2 and V is TRBV6-1, with D possibly matching TRBD1 (5 bases). The CDR3 totals 13 residues. Trimming shortened V by 3 bases and J by 7 bases, and 12 bases separated the two germline ends. From germline, CDR1 is MNHNS and CDR2 SASEGT. CDR3 amino acids: CASSDGGSSGYTF. In nucleotides, the CDR3 is TGTGCCAGCAGTGATGGGGGGTCCTCTGGCTACACCTTC.

This clone was seen once. The CDR3 reads CASSLQGSYNEQFF. DNA of the CDR3: TGTGCCAGCAGCCTACAGGGGTCCTACAATGAGCAGTTCTTC. This chain connects TRBV11-3 to TRBJ2-1; 7 bases map to TRBD1. The CDR3 loop spans 14 amino acids. Germline lookup yields CDR1 SGHNT and CDR2 YENEEA. Losses at the gene ends were 5 bases for V and 1 base for J; bases not matched to a gene: 2.

The DNA of the CDR3 is TGTGCCAGCAGTTACCGGGAGAGAGGCACTGAAGCTTTCTTT. The encoded protein is CASSYRERGTEAFF. The V call is TRBV6-5, the J call TRBJ1-1; D uncertain. Trimming left V 2 bases short and J 4 bases short, with 11 bases between. The CDR3 totals 14 residues. The germline V gene encodes CDR1 MNHEY and CDR2 SVGAGI.

The table lists this clone with a count of one. V is TRBV7-6 and J is TRBJ2-7, with 7 bases that match TRBD1. The CDR3 has 13 residues. Per the germline V gene, CDR1 is SGHVS and CDR2 is FNYEAQ. J lost 7 bases, V lost 1 base, and 4 bases had no gene match. CDR3 sequence reads: CASSLGQGREQYF. The CDR3 DNA follows: TGTGCCAGCAGCTTAGGACAGGGACGGGAGCAGTACTTC.

The V gene is TRBV5-1, the J gene TRBJ1-1, with TRBD1 matching 7 bases. Germline values: CDR1 SGHRS, CDR2 YFSETQ. J lost 4 bases, V lost 2 bases, and 5 bases had no gene match. This CDR3 is 14 amino acids long. The CDR3 loop is CASSFTGEITEAFF. As DNA, the CDR3 is TGCGCCAGCAGCTTTACAGGGGAGATCACTGAAGCTTTCTTT.